This TCR beta chain was captured by sequencing in a study of shared T cell receptors in the human thymus. Assay: immunoSEQ multiplex PCR; the TCRdb copy retains only in-frame clones and omits some. The sample holds over 450,000 clones; 78% are singletons and the top ten take about 0.014%. Germline-derived CDR1 and CDR2 are MGHDK and SYGVNS. Trimming cost V 1 base and J 4 bases, with 10 bases left between them. This CDR3 contains 14 residues. The data were also submitted as part of a second study, on human thymus T cells. That source notes: Healthy Finnish infants undergoing corrective surgery for congenital heart defects were the donors. What appeared biased in thymic and blood repertoires was the usage of V and J genes.

V and J are TRBV25-1 and TRBJ1-2; D is possibly TRBD1 (5 bases). Input material: thymocytes. This TCR was sampled from a boy less than two years old with a congenital heart defect. CDR3 bases: TGTGCCAGCAGTGAATCGGGGGTCCGCTATGGCTACACCTTC. Its translation: CASSESGVRYGYTF.